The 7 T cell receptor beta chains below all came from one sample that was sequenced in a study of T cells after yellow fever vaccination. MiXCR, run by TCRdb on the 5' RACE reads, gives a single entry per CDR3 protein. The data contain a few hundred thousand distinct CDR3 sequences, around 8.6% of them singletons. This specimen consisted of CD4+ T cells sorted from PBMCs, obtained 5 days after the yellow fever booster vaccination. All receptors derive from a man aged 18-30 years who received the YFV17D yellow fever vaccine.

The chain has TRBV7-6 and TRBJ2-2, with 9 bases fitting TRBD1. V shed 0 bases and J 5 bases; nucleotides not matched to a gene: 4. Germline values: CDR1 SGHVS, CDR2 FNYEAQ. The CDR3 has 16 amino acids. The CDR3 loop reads CASSLALGQGTGELFF. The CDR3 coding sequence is TGTGCCAGCAGCTTAGCTCTGGGACAGGGAACCGGGGAGCTGTTTTTT. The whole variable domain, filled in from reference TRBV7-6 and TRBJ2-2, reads GAGVSQSPRYKVTKRGQDVALRCDPISGHVSLYWYRQALGQGPEFLTYFNYEAQQDKSGLPNDRFSAERPEGSISTLTIQRTEQRDSAMYRCASSLALGQGTGELFFGEGSRLTVL.

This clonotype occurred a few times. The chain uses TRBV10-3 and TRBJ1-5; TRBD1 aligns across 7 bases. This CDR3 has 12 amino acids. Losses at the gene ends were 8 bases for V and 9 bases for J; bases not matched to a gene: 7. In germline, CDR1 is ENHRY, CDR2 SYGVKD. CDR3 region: CAIGTGDGPQHF. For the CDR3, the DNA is TGTGCCATCGGAACAGGGGATGGGCCCCAGCATTTT.

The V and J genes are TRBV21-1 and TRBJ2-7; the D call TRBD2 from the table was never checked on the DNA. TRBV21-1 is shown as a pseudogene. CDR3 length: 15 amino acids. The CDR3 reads CASSKDGDLRYEQYV. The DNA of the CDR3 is TGTGCCAGCAGCAAAGATGGGGACCTCCGCTACGAGCAGTACGTC.

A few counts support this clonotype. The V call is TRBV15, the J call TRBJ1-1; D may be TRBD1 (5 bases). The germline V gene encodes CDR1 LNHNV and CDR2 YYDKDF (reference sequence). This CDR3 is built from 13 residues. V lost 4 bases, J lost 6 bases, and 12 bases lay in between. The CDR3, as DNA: TGTGCCACCAGCAAAGACAGCGTCCCTGAAGCTTTCTTT. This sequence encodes CATSKDSVPEAFF.

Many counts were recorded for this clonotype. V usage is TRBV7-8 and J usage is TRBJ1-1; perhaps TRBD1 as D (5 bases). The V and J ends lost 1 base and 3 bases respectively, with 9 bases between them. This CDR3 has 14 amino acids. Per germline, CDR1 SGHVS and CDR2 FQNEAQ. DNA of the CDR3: TGTGCCAGCAGCTTAGAGGGGATTTACACTGAAGCTTTCTTT. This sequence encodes CASSLEGIYTEAFF.

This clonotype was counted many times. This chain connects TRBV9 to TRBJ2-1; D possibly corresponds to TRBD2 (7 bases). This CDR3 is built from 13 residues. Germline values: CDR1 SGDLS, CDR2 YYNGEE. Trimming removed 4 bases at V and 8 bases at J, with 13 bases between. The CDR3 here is CASSSEGGYEQFF. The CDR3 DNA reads TGTGCCAGCAGCTCAGAGGGGGGGTATGAGCAGTTCTTC.

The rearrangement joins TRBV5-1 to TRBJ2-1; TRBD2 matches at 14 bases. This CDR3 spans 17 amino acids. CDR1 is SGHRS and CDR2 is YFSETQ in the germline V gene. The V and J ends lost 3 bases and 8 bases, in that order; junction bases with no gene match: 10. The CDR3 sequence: CASSWGLAGDSRDEQFF. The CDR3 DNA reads TGCGCCAGCAGCTGGGGACTAGCGGGGGACTCCAGGGATGAGCAGTTCTTC.